This TCR beta chain appears in the sequencing data of a study of cytomegalovirus exposure and HLA in healthy donors. All donors participated as healthy donors of bone marrow. This clone has just one count. The target antigen is unknown. CDR1 and CDR2 (germline): SGHDT, YYEEEE. V was clipped by 4 bases and J by 3 bases; unmatched bases: 2. This CDR3 contains 15 residues. The PCR ran on 60 Vbeta and 13 Jbeta primers. Assay used: immunoSEQ multiplex PCR; TCRdb lists only in-frame clones, some missing. The repertoire holds about 150,000 clones, with less than 90% as singletons. Study outcomes and limitations: The listing of 150 to 200 TCR beta chains classed them as cytomegalovirus-associated.

The TCR originated in a man aged 40-50 years in good health and CMV-seronegative. Material: PBMCs. This chain joins TRBV5-6 and TRBJ2-1; the match to TRBD2 covers 12 bases. The CDR3, as DNA: TGTGCCAGCAGCCCGACTAGCGGGAGCTACAATGAGCAGTTCTTC. It translates to CASSPTSGSYNEQFF.